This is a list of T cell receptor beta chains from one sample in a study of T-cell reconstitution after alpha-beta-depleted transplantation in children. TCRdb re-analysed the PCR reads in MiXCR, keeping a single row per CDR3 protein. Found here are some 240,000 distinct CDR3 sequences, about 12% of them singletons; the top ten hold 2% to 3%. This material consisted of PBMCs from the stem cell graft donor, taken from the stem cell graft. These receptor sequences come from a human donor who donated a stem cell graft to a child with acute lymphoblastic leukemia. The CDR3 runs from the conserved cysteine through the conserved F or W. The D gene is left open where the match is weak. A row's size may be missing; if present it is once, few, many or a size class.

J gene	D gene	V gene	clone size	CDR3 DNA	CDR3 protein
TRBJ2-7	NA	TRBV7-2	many	TGTGCCAGCAGCTTAAGGGGGGGGCAGTACTTC	CASSLRGGQYF
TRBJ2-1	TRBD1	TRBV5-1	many	TGCGCCAGCAGCTTGGGGGACAGGGGCAATGAGCAGTTCTTC	CASSLGDRGNEQFF
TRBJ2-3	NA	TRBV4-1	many	TGCGCCAGCAGCCAAGAAATGACTCCGAGCGGGACAGATACGCAGTATTTT	CASSQEMTPSGTDTQYF
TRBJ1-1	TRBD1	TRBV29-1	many	TGCAGCGGGCAAACGGGACAGACCACTGAAGCTTTCTTT	CSGQTGQTTEAFF
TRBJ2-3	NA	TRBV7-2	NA	TGTGCCAGCAGCTTATTAGGGGCCCGCACAGATACGCAGTATTTT	CASSLLGARTDTQYF
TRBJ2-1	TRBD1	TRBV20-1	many	TGCAGTGCGGCCCGGGACAGGGTTAGGTACAATGAGCAGTTCTTC	CSAARDRVRYNEQFF
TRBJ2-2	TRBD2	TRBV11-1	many	TGTGCCAGCAGCCCCCGAGAGGCTAGCGGGAGTAGTAACACCGGGGAGCTGTTTTTT	CASSPREASGSSNTGELFF
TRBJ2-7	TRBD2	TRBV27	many	TGTGCCAGCAGTACGACTAGCGGGGGGTACTCCTACGAGCAGTACTTC	CASSTTSGGYSYEQYF
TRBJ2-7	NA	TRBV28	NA	TGTGCCAGCAGTCGGGGACTGACGTCCTACGAGCAGTACTTC	CASSRGLTSYEQYF
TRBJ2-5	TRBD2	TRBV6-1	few	TGTGCCAGCAGTCCAAGGCTAGCGGGGGTTCAAGAGACCCAGTACTTC	CASSPRLAGVQETQYF
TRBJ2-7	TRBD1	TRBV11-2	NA	TGTGCCAGCAGCTTGACAGGGGGACACGAGCAGTACTTC	CASSLTGGHEQYF
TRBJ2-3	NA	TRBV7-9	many	TGTGCCAGCAGCCCACGTGGGCCAGATACGCAGTATTTT	CASSPRGPDTQYF
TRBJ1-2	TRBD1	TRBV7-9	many	TGTGCCAGCAGCCCCACAGGGGGCCGGGATGGCTACACCTTC	CASSPTGGRDGYTF
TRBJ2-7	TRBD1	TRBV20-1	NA	TGCAGTGCAAGCAATGCCGGGACAGGGAACGAGCAGTACTTC	CSASNAGTGNEQYF
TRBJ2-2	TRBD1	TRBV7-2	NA	TGTGCCAGCAGCTTATTCGGGACAGTCACCGGGGAGCTGTTTTTT	CASSLFGTVTGELFF
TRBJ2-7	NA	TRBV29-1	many	TGCAGCGTTGCCCGAAATACCTACGAGCAGTACTTC	CSVARNTYEQYF
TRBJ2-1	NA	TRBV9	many	TGTGCCAGCGGACCCACAGGGAGGCAGTTCTTC	CASGPTGRQFF
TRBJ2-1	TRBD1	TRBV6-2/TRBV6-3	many	TGTGCCAGCAGTTATTTTGCCCCCCAGAACAGGGGTCCCTACAATGAGCAGTTCTTC	CASSYFAPQNRGPYNEQFF
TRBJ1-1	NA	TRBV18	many	TGTGCCAGCTCACGAAACAAGAACACTGAAGCTTTCTTT	CASSRNKNTEAFF
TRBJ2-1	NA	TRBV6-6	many	TGTGCCAGCAGTTACGAAAAGGTTTTGGAGCAGTTCTTC	CASSYEKVLEQFF
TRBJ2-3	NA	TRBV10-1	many	TGCGCCAGCAGTCCAGACGGATACACAGATACGCAGTATTTT	CASSPDGYTDTQYF
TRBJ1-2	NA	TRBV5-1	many	TGCGCCAGCAGCTTGTCCACTTATGGCTACACCTTC	CASSLSTYGYTF
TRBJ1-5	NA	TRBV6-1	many	TGTGCCGCCGTAGCTTATAGCAATCAGCCCCAGCATTTT	CAAVAYSNQPQHF
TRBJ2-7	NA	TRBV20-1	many	TGCAGTGCTAGAGGTCAGTGGGAGCAGTACTTC	CSARGQWEQYF
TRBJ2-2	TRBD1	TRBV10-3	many	TGTGCCATCAATCCGGGACAGGGGGACACCGGGGAGCTGTTTTTT	CAINPGQGDTGELFF
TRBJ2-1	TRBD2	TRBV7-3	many	TGTGCCAGCAGCCAAACCCTACTAGCGGGAGGGCGTAATGAGCAGTTCTTC	CASSQTLLAGGRNEQFF
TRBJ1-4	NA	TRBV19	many	TGTGCCAGTATCCGCCCCCCTTTACCGCTCGCAACTAATGAAAAACTGTTTTTT	CASIRPPLPLATNEKLFF
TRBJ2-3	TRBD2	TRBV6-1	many	TGTGCCAGCAGTGACCGGCGGGGGGGCGGGGATACGCAGTATTTT	CASSDRRGGGDTQYF
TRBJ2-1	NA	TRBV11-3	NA	TGTGCCAGCAGCCCTGGCGTTAGCTCCTACAATGAGCAGTTCTTC	CASSPGVSSYNEQFF
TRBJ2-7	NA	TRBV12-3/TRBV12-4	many	TGTGCCAGCAGTTTTGTTTCAATTAGCTCCTACGAGCAGTACTTC	CASSFVSISSYEQYF
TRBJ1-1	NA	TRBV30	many	TGTGCCTGGAGACAGGGACGGACTGAAGCTTTCTTT	CAWRQGRTEAFF
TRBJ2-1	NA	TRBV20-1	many	TGCAGTGCTAGAGCGGGCGGGCGGGATGCCGCGGATACGCACAATGAGCAGTTCTTC	CSARAGGRDAADTHNEQFF
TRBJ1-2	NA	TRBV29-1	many	TGCAGCGTTGAAGCAAGAAACTATGGCTACACCTTC	CSVEARNYGYTF
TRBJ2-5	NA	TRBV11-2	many	TGTGCCAGCAGCTCGACCGGAAGCGCGCAAGAGACCCAGTACTTC	CASSSTGSAQETQYF
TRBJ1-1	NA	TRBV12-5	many	TGTGCTAGTGGATGGGGTCAAACTGAAGCTTTCTTT	CASGWGQTEAFF
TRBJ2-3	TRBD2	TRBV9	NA	TGTGCCAGCAGCGTAGCCGGGACTAGCGGCCCCACAGATTTT	CASSVAGTSGPTDF
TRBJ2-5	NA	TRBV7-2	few	TGTGCCAGCAGCCGCGTGGTGGGCGAGACCCAGTACTTC	CASSRVVGETQYF
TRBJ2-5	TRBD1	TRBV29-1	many	TGCAGCGTCCCAAACAGGGGGCGCCATGGGGCAGAGACCCAGTACTTC	CSVPNRGRHGAETQYF
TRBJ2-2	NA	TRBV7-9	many	TGTGCCAGCAGCCGCAGGAGGGACAGCCCCGCCGGGGAGCTGTTTTTT	CASSRRRDSPAGELFF